Listed below are T cell receptor beta chains from one sample, sequenced in a study of coeliac disease. This table comes from immunoSEQ multiplex PCR, and its TCRdb copy is limited to in-frame clones, with some not included. This table has under 8,500 clones, around two thirds appearing once. Sample: lamina propria lymphocytes from the gut. These receptors came from a man aged 45 to 65 with active celiac disease. Both conserved end residues are part of each CDR3. Fields, in order: J gene, clone size, D gene, V gene, CDR3 protein, CDR3 DNA. D genes are given only for firm matches. Clone size is shown for a subset of rows, as once, few, many or a class of expanded clone.

TRBJ2-5	-	TRBD1	TRBV7-9	CASSLAPGQGEETQYF	TGTGCCAGCAGCTTAGCCCCGGGACAGGGGGAAGAGACCCAGTACTTC
TRBJ2-1	-	-	TRBV18	CASSEGPIDRQPWNEQFF	TGTGCCAGCTCGGAGGGTCCCATCGACCGCCAACCTTGGAATGAGCAGTTCTTC
TRBJ2-2	-	-	TRBV9	CASSLRGTGELFF	TGTGCCAGCAGCCTGCGGGGCACCGGGGAGCTGTTTTTT
TRBJ2-4	-	-	TRBV2	CASSPSHRGIQYF	TGTGCCAGCAGCCCCAGCCACCGGGGCATTCAGTACTTC
TRBJ2-1	-	-	TRBV6-1	CASTPGRVEQFF	TGTGCCAGCACCCCGGGTCGAGTTGAGCAGTTCTTC
TRBJ2-3	-	-	TRBV7-3	CASSPRGGAGADTQYF	TGTGCCAGCAGCCCGAGGGGGGGCGCGGGAGCAGATACGCAGTATTTT
TRBJ2-5	-	TRBD2	TRBV12-5	CASGLVLGLAGAQETQYF	TGTGCTAGTGGTTTGGTACTCGGACTAGCGGGAGCTCAAGAGACCCAGTACTTC
TRBJ1-6	-	-	TRBV13	CASSLGGALHF	TGTGCCAGCAGCTTAGGGGGAGCCCTCCACTTT
TRBJ2-3	-	-	TRBV2	CASSYGSEGDTQYF	TGTGCCAGCAGCTACGGGAGCGAGGGCGATACGCAGTATTTT
TRBJ2-2	few	-	TRBV5-6	CASSLRDWSNTGELFF	TGTGCCAGCAGCTTGAGGGACTGGTCGAACACCGGGGAGCTGTTTTTT
TRBJ1-2	-	-	TRBV7-9	CASSRGLPNYGYTF	TGTGCCAGCAGCCGGGGACTTCCTAACTATGGCTACACCTTC
TRBJ1-1	few	-	TRBV30	CAWSFQAGVNEAFF	TGTGCCTGGAGTTTCCAGGCAGGGGTGAATGAAGCTTTCTTT
TRBJ2-3	-	TRBD2	TRBV7-2	CASSTGTSGTTDTQYF	TGTGCCAGCAGCACCGGGACTAGCGGGACGACAGATACGCAGTATTTT
TRBJ1-3	few	TRBD1	TRBV5-4	CASSYRDRPGNTIYF	TGTGCCAGCAGCTATCGGGACAGGCCTGGAAACACCATATATTTT
TRBJ2-1	-	TRBD1	TRBV2	CASRMDRGTYNEQFF	TGTGCCAGCAGGATGGACAGGGGAACCTACAATGAGCAGTTCTTC
TRBJ2-3	-	TRBD2	TRBV11-3	CASSPGLAANTDTQYF	TGTGCCAGCAGCCCTGGACTAGCGGCTAACACAGATACGCAGTATTTT
TRBJ1-1	-	-	TRBV19	CASSFKGLGTEAFF	TGTGCCAGTAGCTTTAAGGGGTTGGGGACTGAAGCTTTCTTT
TRBJ2-1	-	TRBD1	TRBV18	CASTPGQGMNEQFF	TGTGCCAGCACCCCGGGACAGGGGATGAATGAGCAGTTCTTC
TRBJ2-3	large	-	TRBV29-1	CSVEGETVSDTQYF	TGCAGCGTTGAAGGAGAAACTGTTTCAGATACGCAGTATTTT
TRBJ1-2	once	-	TRBV9	CASSVAGGRGYGYTF	TGTGCCAGCAGCGTAGCGGGGGGGCGCGGCTATGGCTACACCTTC
TRBJ1-4	-	TRBD1	TRBV18	CASSQRDSSTNEKLFF	TGTGCCAGCTCACAAAGGGACAGCTCAACTAATGAAAAACTGTTTTTT
TRBJ2-1	-	-	TRBV4-1	CASTQGREYNNEQFF	TGCGCCAGCACACAGGGGCGGGAATACAACAATGAGCAGTTCTTC
TRBJ1-6	-	-	TRBV25-1	CASSEYAGNSPLHF	TGTGCCAGCAGTGAATATGCCGGGAATTCACCCCTCCACTTT
TRBJ1-4	few	TRBD1	TRBV5-6	CASSYRTGGEKLFF	TGTGCCAGCAGCTACCGGACAGGGGGGGAAAAACTGTTTTTT
TRBJ1-6	-	-	TRBV4-1	CASSQGGGGNSPLHF	TGCGCCAGCAGCCAAGGGGGGGGCGGTAATTCACCCCTCCACTTT
TRBJ2-5	-	-	TRBV6-5	CASTHGASETQYF	TGTGCCAGCACCCATGGGGCCTCAGAGACCCAGTACTTC
TRBJ1-5	-	-	TRBV5-8	CASSFQGFSNQPQHF	TGTGCCAGCAGCTTCCAGGGGTTTAGCAATCAGCCCCAGCATTTT
TRBJ2-3	-	-	TRBV29-1	CSVGGGRGTDTQYF	TGCAGCGTTGGGGGGGGGCGAGGCACAGATACGCAGTATTTT
TRBJ1-6	-	-	TRBV6-5	CASSYSPGPDSPLHF	TGTGCCAGCAGTTACTCGCCAGGTCCGGATTCACCCCTCCACTTT
TRBJ1-2	-	-	TRBV5-4	CASVQSVPGKNYGYTF	TGTGCCAGCGTTCAGTCCGTACCAGGAAAGAACTATGGCTACACCTTC
TRBJ1-6	few	-	TRBV2	CASRPGLGDSPLHF	TGTGCCAGCAGGCCGGGACTGGGAGATTCACCCCTCCACTTT
TRBJ2-1	once	-	TRBV2	CASSEALGGVIDNEQFF	TGTGCCAGCAGTGAAGCGCTTGGCGGTGTGATAGACAATGAGCAGTTCTTC
TRBJ1-4	-	TRBD1	TRBV5-6	CASSFLGTGDEKLFF	TGTGCCAGCAGCTTTCTTGGGACAGGGGATGAAAAATTGTTTTTT
TRBJ2-5	-	-	TRBV5-1	CASSLDLATMSQETQYF	TGCGCCAGCAGCTTGGATCTAGCGACTATGTCCCAAGAGACCCAGTACTTC
TRBJ2-5	-	-	TRBV27	CASTRALPPGVAWETQYF	TGTGCCAGCACCCGGGCCCTGCCGCCCGGGGTAGCGTGGGAGACCCAGTACTTC
TRBJ2-6	-	-	TRBV7-9	CASSSSNLRSGANVLTF	TGTGCCAGCAGCTCTTCAAATCTCCGGTCTGGGGCCAACGTCCTGACTTTC
TRBJ2-1	-	TRBD2	TRBV19	CAITPAGGRSEQFF	TGTGCCATAACACCAGCGGGGGGGCGCAGTGAGCAGTTCTTC
TRBJ2-4	-	TRBD1	TRBV19	CASSTTGGRRWYF	TGTGCCAGTAGTACGACAGGGGGCCGTCGTTGGTACTTC
TRBJ1-5	-	TRBD1	TRBV19	CASRRSGTAVQNQPQHF	TGTGCCAGTAGAAGATCCGGGACAGCGGTCCAAAATCAGCCCCAGCATTTT
TRBJ2-3	-	-	TRBV29-1	CSVAWSRTDTQYF	TGCAGCGTAGCCTGGAGTCGCACAGATACGCAGTATTTT
TRBJ2-7	once	-	TRBV27	CASSLAGHRLTQYF	TGTGCCAGCAGTTTAGCGGGGCATCGCCTCACGCAGTACTTC
TRBJ1-2	-	-	TRBV4-1	CASSHMFRVDYGYTF	TGCGCCAGCAGCCATATGTTCAGGGTGGACTATGGCTACACCTTC
TRBJ1-2	-	-	TRBV28	CASTLSTEAYIYGYTF	TGTGCCAGCACTCTTTCGACAGAGGCCTATATCTATGGCTACACCTTC
TRBJ2-1	few	TRBD1	TRBV6-1	CASSLHRGNEQFF	TGTGCCAGCAGCCTCCACAGGGGGAATGAGCAGTTCTTC
TRBJ2-1	-	TRBD2	TRBV4-1	CASSQVLWRLAGLYNEQFF	TGCGCCAGCAGCCAAGTCTTATGGAGACTAGCGGGTTTGTACAATGAGCAGTTCTTC
TRBJ2-2	-	-	TRBV11-3	CASSGGVYTGELFF	TGTGCCAGCAGTGGCGGGGTCTACACCGGGGAGCTGTTTTTT
TRBJ2-6	-	TRBD1	TRBV18	CASSPQGAASGANVLTF	TGTGCCAGCTCACCACAGGGGGCGGCCTCTGGGGCCAACGTCCTGACTTTC
TRBJ2-5	-	TRBD2	TRBV7-2	CASSSIAVRGETQYF	TGTGCCAGCAGCTCTATAGCGGTGCGGGGGGAGACCCAGTACTTC
TRBJ2-5	-	TRBD1	TRBV7-2	CASSLSDRGYQETQYF	TGTGCCAGCAGCTTATCGGACAGGGGGTACCAAGAGACCCAGTACTTC
TRBJ1-1	-	TRBD1	TRBV29-1	CSVGGQGAYTEAFF	TGCAGCGTAGGGGGACAGGGGGCTTACACTGAAGCTTTCTTT